Below, one T cell receptor (beta chain) is given with its context. Its antigen remains unidentified. No much larger clone exists at a distance of one base, and base qualities are not known. According to the germline V gene, CDR1 reads MGHDK and CDR2 reads SYGVNS. The V end loses 7 bases and the J end loses 3 bases, and a stretch of 14 bases separates them. The CDR3 has 14 amino acids, counting the end cysteine and phenylalanine. Only the CDR3 part of the read is kept: 42 bases, read in frame from the first base. The method was the immunoSEQ multiplex PCR assay. Under the source paper's analysis protocol: A statistical classification framework was built for diagnosing cytomegalovirus status from the catalog of TCR beta chain sequences. This is the immuneACCESS table as TCRdb keeps it, with only in-frame sequences that have V and J called. A part of the clones is gone; compared with another copy, unresolved V genes explain less than half, and the rest is unexplained. From that table come the V and J calls and clone size; the DNA was used to work out D and trimming. The sample table contains about 220,000 clones; only one count was recorded for about 90% of them. Of the sample, more than 0.85% falls within the top ten clones.

This record comes from a study of cytomegalovirus exposure and HLA in healthy donors (dated by TCRdb to about 2017). Concerning the study at large: According to a later analysis, one platform produced both the roughly 130 validation repertoires and the approximately 670 repertoires of the first cohort. The study was designed to test whether signatures of past pathogen exposure could be identified by cataloging public T cell receptors. A separate validation cohort of approximately 120 different subjects was used in addition to the roughly 700-subject first cohort. The study combined high-throughput TCR immunosequencing, statistical association of individual TCRs with disease status, and machine learning to predict cytomegalovirus infection status. Beyond this particular receptor, the publication reports: In vitro tests confirmed that a few of the cytomegalovirus-associated TCR beta chains recognize cytomegalovirus antigens. A later analysis had no HLA typing for the validation cohort, so co-occurrence there was scored across all 110 or so repertoires. The authors suggested that the approach could potentially be extended to other disease states and immunological phenotypes. The study gave a list of around 170 TCR beta chains associated with cytomegalovirus. Most TCR sequences were observed very rarely across donors, whereas some public TCRs were present in many individuals. The classifier was reported to diagnose cytomegalovirus status with high specificity and sensitivity in both the original and validation cohorts. Of the cluster scores, around 95% were above 0 in a later analysis, which found that TCRs clustered in the first cohort also tended to co-occur in the approximately 110 validation repertoires.

Separate from the roughly 630-subject first cohort, the validation cohort of about 110 subjects was the group to which the donors belonged. Sequenced material: PBMCs. The rearranged chain carries TRBV25-1 and TRBJ2-3; the D segment cannot be called with confidence. This sequence was found in a woman in her late teens or twenties in good health and CMV-seronegative. The base sequence is TGTGCCAGCACTGCTTCCAGGCCTACAGATACGCAGTATTTT. The encoded protein is CASTASRPTDTQYF.